These 22 T cell receptor beta chains were sequenced from one sample in a study of blood T cell repertoires in COVID-19 (dated by TCRdb to 2018 to 2020). The library was built by means of the immunoSEQ multiplex PCR assay. The immuneACCESS repertoire file appears here via TCRdb, limited to in-frame rearrangements. These files lack a portion of the clones; in checked studies, under half of the deficit traces to unresolved V genes, and the cause of the others is not known. The table for this sample lists approximately 280,000 clones; 75% to 90% of them were counted only once. The ten largest make up about 2.2% of the sample. The sample was peripheral blood. The receptors here all came from a woman aged 25 to 45 who had recovered from COVID-19.

The V call is TRBV24-1, the J call TRBJ1-1, with D perhaps TRBD1 (6 bases). The germline V gene encodes CDR1 KGHDR and CDR2 SFDVKD. This CDR3 spans 14 amino acids. V was cut by 4 bases and J by 5 bases, with 13 bases left in between. The CDR3 reads CATSESGVGTEAFF. CDR3 sequence (DNA): TGTGCCACCAGTGAGTCAGGGGTGGGAACTGAAGCTTTCTTT.

The chain combines TRBV27 with TRBJ2-1; 7 nucleotides agree with TRBD1. Per germline, CDR1 MNHEY and CDR2 SMNVEV (reference sequence). V lost 3 bases to trimming and J lost 2 bases; unmatched junction nucleotides: 4. This CDR3 region has 15 residues. In DNA form, the CDR3 reads TGTGCCAGCAGTTTGATGGGGACAGCCTACAATGAGCAGTTCTTC. This gives the protein CASSLMGTAYNEQFF.

The chain employs TRBV4-3 and TRBJ2-7; 8 positions agree with TRBD1. CDR3 length equals 22 residues. Trimming removed 2 bases from V and 1 base from J; junction bases left unmatched: 25. Germline CDR1 reads LGHNA; CDR2 reads YSLEER. The CDR3, as DNA: TGCGCCAGCAGCCAACATTACACGAGAGGGCGGACGTCGGACAGGGCATCCTACGAGCAGTACTTC. Translated: CASSQHYTRGRTSDRASYEQYF.

The count of this clone is one. The chain has TRBV29-1 and TRBJ2-7, with 13 bases identical to TRBD2. CDR3 length equals 13 residues. Germline V lookup: CDR1 SQVTM, CDR2 ANQGSEA. With V trimmed by 6 bases and J by 6 bases, 5 bases remained unmatched. This chain's CDR3 is CSVVTSGRAEQYF. The CDR3 bases are TGCAGCGTCGTTACTAGCGGGAGGGCCGAGCAGTACTTC.

The V call is TRBV19, the J call TRBJ1-5; D is perhaps TRBD1 (6 bases). Germline V gene data show CDR1 as LNHDA and CDR2 as SQIVND (reference sequence). This CDR3 is built from 14 residues. V gave up 5 bases and J gave up 4 bases, with 12 bases separating them. This CDR3 reads CASSQGRFNQPQHF. The CDR3 coding sequence is TGTGCCAGTAGTCAGGGGCGGTTTAATCAGCCCCAGCATTTT. Full variable domain (remainder filled in from reference TRBV19 and TRBJ1-5): DGGITQSPKYLFRKEGQNVTLSCEQNLNHDAMYWYRQDPGQGLRLIYYSQIVNDFQKGDIAEGYSVSREKKESFPLTVTSAQKNPTAFYLCASSQGRFNQPQHFGDGTRLSIL.

The J gene is TRBJ1-2, the V gene TRBV6-5, with 10 bases aligning to TRBD1. The CDR3 is 15 residues long. Germline CDR1 MNHEY, CDR2 SVGAGI. Trimming took 6 bases from V and 3 from J; bases not matched to a gene: 7. CDR3 in amino acids: CASRVRDRGYYGYTF. CDR3 coding DNA: TGTGCCAGCAGGGTCCGGGACAGGGGTTACTATGGCTACACCTTC.

J is TRBJ2-7 and V is TRBV11-2, with TRBD1 as a possible D gene (6 bases). The germline CDR1 and CDR2 sequences are SGHAT and FQNNGV. V gave up 7 bases and J gave up 3 bases, with 16 bases separating them. The CDR3 sequence is 14 residues long. CDR3: CASTWAARGYEQYF. The CDR3, as DNA: TGTGCCAGCACCTGGGCAGCCAGGGGCTACGAGCAGTACTTC.

This chain uses TRBV19 with TRBJ1-1, with D tentatively TRBD1 (6 bases). Between the trimmed V and J ends, which lost 4 bases and 4 bases, there was a span of 7 bases. In germline, CDR1 is LNHDA, CDR2 SQIVND (reference sequence). CDR3 length: 12 residues. The CDR3 nucleotides are TGTGCCAGTAGTACAGGGGCCACTGAAGCTTTCTTT. The encoded protein is CASSTGATEAFF.

This rearrangement joins TRBV28 to TRBJ1-1; D gene uncertain. Germline V gene sequence: CDR1 MDHEN, CDR2 SYDVKM. The CDR3 extends over 13 amino acids. Trimming removed 5 bases from V and 6 bases from J, with 13 bases in between. The CDR3 reads CASSPPPPPEAFF. CDR3 in DNA: TGTGCCAGCAGTCCCCCCCCTCCTCCTGAAGCTTTCTTT.

The V call is TRBV12-1, the J call TRBJ1-1. TRBV12-1 counts as a pseudogene. The CDR3 is 10 residues long. The CDR3 coding sequence is TGTGCCAGCAGCTTACTTGAAGCTTTCTTT. Its translation is CASSLLEAFF.

The rearrangement joins TRBV7-8 to TRBJ1-1, with 9 positions matching TRBD1. With V trimmed by 1 base and J by 0 bases, 6 bases remained unmatched. The germline V gene encodes CDR1 SGHVS and CDR2 FQNEAQ. There are 17 residues in the CDR3. CDR3 bases: TGTGCCAGCAGCTTAGGGGACAGGGTGAGGGTGAACACTGAAGCTTTCTTT. This codes for CASSLGDRVRVNTEAFF.

The chain uses TRBV11-2 and TRBJ2-3; 8 nucleotides align to TRBD1. The CDR3 covers 15 residues. The V gene's germline CDR1 is SGHAT and CDR2 FQNNGV. Trimming took 5 bases from V and 2 from J; bases not matched to a gene: 6. The CDR3 loop is CASSPTGGLTDTQYF. Here the CDR3 DNA reads TGTGCCAGCAGCCCTACAGGGGGGCTCACAGATACGCAGTATTTT.

The rearrangement uses TRBV5-1 and TRBJ1-3, with 10 bases lining up with TRBD1. Trimming at V came to 5 bases and at J to 0 bases, leaving 5 bases not matched to a gene. Germline V CDR1 and CDR2: SGHRS, YFSETQ. This CDR3 has 16 residues. CDR3 in DNA: TGCGCCAGCAGTCAACGGACAGGGGGCTCTGGAAACACCATATATTTT. Translation gives CASSQRTGGSGNTIYF. The complete variable domain, with remaining parts taken from reference TRBV5-1 and TRBJ1-3, reads KAGVTQTPRYLIKTRGQQVTLSCSPISGHRSVSWYQQTPGQGLQFLFEYFSETQRNKGNFPGRFSGRQFSNSRSEMNVSTLELGDSALYLCASSQRTGGSGNTIYFGEGSWLTVV.

The chain combines TRBV3-1 (or the pseudogene TRBV3-2) with TRBJ2-5; D possibly corresponds to TRBD2 (6 bases). The V gene lost 5 bases and the J gene lost 5 bases, with 24 bases spanning the gap. CDR1 and CDR2 from the germline V gene are LGHDT and YNNKEL (reference sequence). This CDR3 has 17 residues. CDR3 in DNA: TGTGCCAGCAGCGTCCTCATTACGGGACTCACCCGGGAGACCCAGTACTTC. Its translation is CASSVLITGLTRETQYF.

This chain links TRBV7-2 with TRBJ2-5; TRBD2 agrees at 9 bases. The CDR3 is made up of 16 amino acids. V lost 0 bases, J lost 5 bases, and 7 bases stayed unmatched. Germline V lookup: CDR1 SGHTA, CDR2 FQGNSA. The CDR3 DNA sequence: TGTGCCAGCAGCTTAGCGGGGACTAGCTTTGTGGAGACCCAGTACTTC. Its translation: CASSLAGTSFVETQYF.

This chain links TRBV3-1 (or the pseudogene TRBV3-2) with TRBJ2-7, with 8 nucleotides matching TRBD1. CDR1 and CDR2 from the germline V gene are LGHDT and YNNKEL (reference sequence). V lost 4 bases, J lost 5 bases, and 10 bases stayed unmatched. The CDR3 totals 15 residues. CDR3 amino acids: CASSRVRQGSDEQYF. The CDR3 DNA follows: TGTGCCAGCAGCCGGGTTCGACAGGGGTCAGACGAGCAGTACTTC.

The V and J genes are TRBV9 and TRBJ2-3; the D gene is possibly TRBD1 (6 bases). Germline CDR1 is SGDLS and CDR2 is YYNGEE. Deletions cut 4 bases from V and 0 bases from J, with 15 bases between. The CDR3 has 16 amino acids. CDR3 coding DNA: TGTGCCAGCAGCTCTCGGACAGCATCTAGCACAGATACGCAGTATTTT. It encodes CASSSRTASSTDTQYF.

The chain has TRBV19 and TRBJ1-2; no reliable D call. Trimming cost V 5 bases and J 9 bases, with 22 bases left between them. The CDR3 sequence is 15 residues long. Germline CDR1 and CDR2: LNHDA and SQIVND (reference sequence). The CDR3 is CASSVGAGPQTSYTF. In nucleotides, the CDR3 is TGTGCCAGTAGTGTGGGCGCCGGGCCCCAGACTAGCTACACCTTC.

This chain joins TRBV30 and TRBJ1-1; D is possibly TRBD1 (5 bases). The V end was cut by 1 base, the J end by 5 bases, with 14 bases between. The germline CDR1 and CDR2 sequences are GTSNPN and SVGIG (reference sequence). This CDR3 spans 14 amino acids. DNA of the CDR3: TGTGCCTGGAGTGCGGCCTTTGGGGGGACTGAAGCTTTCTTT. Amino acids: CAWSAAFGGTEAFF.

The CDR3 region has the DNA TGTGCCAGCAGCAGAAACGGGGACGGGAGTACCTACGAGCAGTACTTC. Its protein product is CASSRNGDGSTYEQYF. The J gene is TRBJ2-7, the V gene TRBV13; D is perhaps TRBD2 (6 bases). Trimming removed 5 bases at V and 2 bases at J, with 19 bases between. Germline V lookup: CDR1 PRHDT, CDR2 FYEKMQ (reference sequence). This CDR3 region has 16 residues.

This sequence joins TRBV18 and TRBJ2-1, with TRBD2 identical over 15 bases. The CDR3 contains 17 residues. Germline V gene data show CDR1 as KGHSH and CDR2 as LQKENI. J gave up 8 bases and V 0 bases, and 5 bases lay outside the gene matches. CDR3 sequence reads: CASSPPGLAGGKDEQFF. The CDR3, as DNA: TGTGCCAGCTCACCACCGGGACTAGCGGGGGGCAAGGATGAGCAGTTCTTC.

The chain links TRBV4-2 to TRBJ2-6, with no clear D. The CDR3 totals 11 residues. CDR1 is LGHNA and CDR2 is YNFKEQ in the germline V gene. V was trimmed by 0 bases and J by 13 bases, leaving 4 bases between them. The CDR3 here is CASSQDSVLTF. The CDR3 DNA reads as TGTGCCAGCAGCCAAGATTCTGTCCTGACTTTC.